This T cell receptor (beta chain) was captured in a study of T cell responses to AZD1222 COVID-19 vaccine. Trimming at V came to 0 bases and at J to 6 bases, leaving 11 bases not matched to a gene. The length of the CDR3 is 17 residues. The V gene's germline CDR1 is MNHEY and CDR2 SMNVEV (reference sequence). This clone occurred a few times. Assay used: immunoSEQ multiplex PCR; TCRdb lists only in-frame clones, some missing. Of roughly 120,000 clones in the sample, almost 95% are singletons; the top ten hold more than 1.5%. Some second doses came at about 4 weeks and others at about 12 weeks; these were pooled.

The rearrangement links TRBV27 to TRBJ2-3; 8 nucleotides agree with TRBD2. The source was peripheral blood, collected 28 days after the second AZD1222 dose. The receptor's source is an adult who received the AZD1222 COVID-19 vaccine. The chain's CDR3 is CASSLSDSGIRRDTQYF. Written as DNA, the CDR3 is TGTGCCAGCAGTTTATCGGATAGCGGGATACGAAGGGATACGCAGTATTTT.